This T cell receptor beta chain was identified in a study of T cells in Graves' hyperthyroidism and ophthalmopathy. Per the germline V gene, CDR1 is DFQATT and CDR2 is SNEGSKA (reference sequence). The CDR3 loop spans 15 amino acids. After removal of 1 base from V and 10 bases from J, the junction contained 12 bases not matched to a gene. Amplified TCR beta CDR3 regions derived from RNA transcripts. The HTBI primer set was used in a first-round RT-PCR of the TCR CDR3. Using its own MiXCR run on the multiplex PCR reads, TCRdb lists one record per CDR3 protein. The table has approximately 300,000 distinct CDR3 sequences, about 15% seen once; the top ten hold over 45%. This clonotype was detected ten times or more. What it binds is unknown. This sample holds PBMCs from about 10 ml fresh peripheral blood. Study findings and constraints: Most thyroid-expanded clonotypes above 0.001 were also found in blood.

This receptor was obtained from a woman in her sixties with Graves' ophthalmopathy. Sequences were obtained from blood. The V and J genes are TRBV20-1 and TRBJ1-1, with 10 bases matching TRBD1. CDR3 residues: CSARVHTGTGVIAFF. The CDR3 DNA is TGCAGTGCTAGAGTCCACACCGGGACAGGGGTGATAGCTTTCTTT.